This T cell receptor beta chain is drawn from a study of identical twins. Findings of the study overall: Cord blood beta clonotypes that were abundant carried fewer insertions, and memory repertoires showed no such trend. It was cross-sectional statistical analysis, not following the same donors, that the conclusions relied on. Twin sharing of out-of-frame TCR alpha was underestimated by models in monozygotic pairs.

On this clonotype itself: Its antigen is as yet unknown.

TCRdb processed the 5' RACE reads anew with MiXCR; each CDR3 protein has one entry. The sample yields a few hundred thousand distinct CDR3 sequences, less than 20% seen once. V shed 6 bases and J shed 4 bases, with 16 bases lying between them. The length of the CDR3 is 15 residues. The germline V gene encodes CDR1 SGHTA and CDR2 FQGNSA. The clonotype was recovered from a man in his fifties or sixties in good health. The sample comprised naive T cells sorted from blood. The chain links TRBV7-2 to TRBJ1-5; possibly TRBD1 for D (6 bases). This CDR3 is CASSSQGSTNQPQHF. The DNA for the CDR3 is TGTGCCAGCAGTTCCCAGGGGTCTACAAATCAGCCCCAGCATTTT.